The sequence of this TCR beta chain was determined in a study of T cell clonotyping in hematopoietic cell transplantation (TCRdb year 2021). For context, the study as a whole: A total of some 130 blood samples were collected in the study from 35 consecutive transplant recipients and their related donors. Patients were recruited between September 2015 and 2017 and followed until late 2020 or death.

The V and J ends are trimmed by 0 bases and 8 bases, leaving 11 bases between them. Taken from the germline V gene, the CDR1 and CDR2 loops are SGHRS and YFSETQ. Inclusive of the bounding cysteine and phenylalanine, the CDR3 is 13 residues long. Kept here is only the CDR3 DNA, which spans 39 bases and is read in frame from base 1. This clone was counted between two and nine times. Its target antigen remains unknown. Base-call qualities are not available, and no considerably larger clone is one nucleotide away. With the immunoSEQ assay, which is a bias-controlled multiplex PCR relying on V- and J-specific primers, TCR beta CDR3 regions were amplified from genomic DNA. In a second PCR step, the CDR3 amplicons were tagged with a proprietary barcode plus Illumina adapter sequences. CDR3 libraries were sequenced on an Illumina MiSeq instrument. As for the authors' bioinformatics: Export and quality control were handled in immunoSEQ Analyzer 3.0, while downstream analyses relied on R Bioconductor and Immunarch. Repertoire metrics were calculated using only productive rearrangements within the normalized downsampled data set. Clonotypes larger than 5 templates in the normalized cohort were defined as pathologically expanded. Repertoire diversity was measured with the Inverse Simpson Index. To capture all clonotypes, the CMV-specificity analyses were run on the non-normalized data set. In its TCRdb copy, this immuneACCESS table keeps in-frame sequences only and misses some clones. Where compared with another copy, unresolved V genes explain less than half of these, and the others have no known cause. That table furnishes V, J and clone size, whereas the DNA furnished D and trimming. The sample table holds under 8,000 clones, of which around 35% were seen once. Clones ranked in the top ten supply approximately 20% of the sample.

The label giving this sample's time point can be read as: 30 days after allo-HCT. Recipient blood was collected about 28 days before transplant and at days 30, 100 and 180 after transplant. Nuclei Lysis Solution was used to extract genomic DNA from fresh or cryopreserved unfractionated peripheral blood mononuclear cells. Results and caveats for the whole study, not just this receptor: Sample size was limited, and cells were not sorted, so CD4 and CD8 repertoire contributions could not be separated. After transplant, TCR diversity in recipients dropped, and pathologically expanded clonotypes climbed progressively between day 30 and day 180. Broader TCR repertoire diversity after transplant was predicted by Inverse Simpson Index values from donors and from recipients before transplant. Overlap with donor repertoires was found for only a small fraction of recipient repertoires, with over 97% found to appear de novo at the given depth.

The specimen comprised peripheral blood mononuclear cells, sampled 30 days after allogeneic stem cell transplant. The V gene is TRBV5-1 and the J gene is TRBJ1-2; no D gene call is confident. The TCR sequence derives from a female patient in her 60s who had an allogeneic stem cell transplant, so the T cells may come from the graft donor. Some clones in this sample may be carry-over from other donors' samples. The CDR3 protein: CASSLGQAGGYTF. DNA sequence: TGCGCCAGCAGCTTGGGGCAGGCCGGCGGCTACACCTTC.